A single sample gave rise to the 30 T cell receptor beta chains below, sequenced in a study of beta chain features in type 1 diabetes (dated by TCRdb to the late 2010s). The library was generated by the immunoSEQ multiplex PCR assay. The entire amount of isolated RNA was reverse transcribed using the High Capacity cDNA Reverse Transcription Kit, so the sequenced TCRB transcripts were expressed ones. Entries here come from immuneACCESS through TCRdb and include only in-frame sequences with V and J called. Some clones fail to appear in such tables; in the studies checked, an unresolved V gene covers under half of the shortfall, and the cause of the remainder is unknown. This sample holds under 400,000 clones; roughly a fifth were observed only once. Clones ranked in the top ten supply approximately 0.043% of the sample. Sequenced input: naive CD4+ T cells from blood. This specimen's cell subset or site label, per the study, means: true naive CD4+ T cells. The source is a woman aged 18-29 years in good health.

The rearrangement uses TRBV6-6 and TRBJ2-7; D is perhaps TRBD2 (5 bases). Germline V gene lookup returns CDR1 MNHNY and CDR2 SVGAGI (reference sequence). V was pared by 5 bases and J by 0 bases, with 14 bases between. The CDR3 consists of 15 residues. The CDR3 DNA is TGTGCCAGCAGTCCAGCGGACGGGGTCTCCTACGAGCAGTACTTC. It codes for CASSPADGVSYEQYF.

The chain joins TRBV11-2 to TRBJ2-1; possibly TRBD1 for D (5 bases). The V end lost 5 bases, the J end lost 6 bases, and 17 bases lay between the germline ends. Germline values: CDR1 SGHAT, CDR2 FQNNGV. This CDR3 has 15 amino acids. CDR3 amino acids: CASSQLKGYVNEQFF. CDR3 DNA: TGTGCCAGCAGCCAATTAAAGGGGTACGTCAATGAGCAGTTCTTC.

This clone was observed a few times. The V call is TRBV23-1, the J call TRBJ1-4, with 8 bases fitting TRBD1. TRBV23-1 is recorded as an ORF, its role being uncertain. CDR3 size: 15 residues. J lost 6 bases, V lost 10 bases, and 13 bases had no gene match. CDR3 in DNA: TGCGCCATTCACCTACGGGGACAGGACTATGAAAAACTGTTTTTT. Protein: CAIHLRGQDYEKLFF.

On this clone itself: The sample has other DNA sequences that encode this CDR3 too. The chain combines TRBV5-1 with TRBJ1-4; 9 bases agree with TRBD1. This CDR3 has 14 amino acids. Unmatched junction bases numbered 3, after V lost 4 bases and J lost 5 bases. Germline loops: CDR1 SGHRS, CDR2 YFSETQ. The CDR3 reads CASSPGQGNEKLFF. The CDR3 DNA sequence: TGCGCCAGCAGCCCCGGACAGGGGAATGAAAAACTGTTTTTT. The full variable domain, completed using reference TRBV5-1 and TRBJ1-4, is KAGVTQTPRYLIKTRGQQVTLSCSPISGHRSVSWYQQTPGQGLQFLFEYFSETQRNKGNFPGRFSGRQFSNSRSEMNVSTLELGDSALYLCASSPGQGNEKLFFGSGTQLSVL.

This clone was counted a few times. V and J are TRBV19 and TRBJ2-7; 9 positions match TRBD1. Trimming took 5 bases from V and 6 from J; bases not matched to a gene: 5. The CDR3 runs to 13 residues. Germline CDR1 reads LNHDA; CDR2 reads SQIVND (reference sequence). The CDR3 DNA is TGTGCCAGTAGTGAAGACAGGGGGGGCGAGCAGTACTTC. Protein product: CASSEDRGGEQYF. The complete variable domain, with remaining parts taken from reference TRBV19 and TRBJ2-7, reads DGGITQSPKYLFRKEGQNVTLSCEQNLNHDAMYWYRQDPGQGLRLIYYSQIVNDFQKGDIAEGYSVSREKKESFPLTVTSAQKNPTAFYLCASSEDRGGEQYFGPGTRLTVT.

The V and J genes are TRBV4-2 and TRBJ1-2, with D unclear. Germline V gene sequence: CDR1 LGHNA, CDR2 YNFKEQ. The V gene lost 0 bases and the J gene lost 4 bases, with 6 bases spanning the gap. The CDR3 spans 13 residues. The CDR3 DNA reads TGTGCCAGCAGCCAAGACCAAATCTATGGCTACACCTTC. Amino acids: CASSQDQIYGYTF.

This clone has only a few counts. This chain joins TRBV7-2 and TRBJ2-5, with 11 bases lining up with TRBD2. Germline V gene data show CDR1 as SGHTA and CDR2 as FQGNSA. This CDR3 contains 16 residues. The V gene end was trimmed by 1 base and the J gene end by 1 base; junction bases not matched to a gene: 2. The CDR3 DNA is TGTGCCAGCAGCTTAGATAGCGGGAGGGCCCAAGAGACCCAGTACTTC. Translating it yields CASSLDSGRAQETQYF.

This clone was seen a handful of times. The genes are TRBV4-1 and TRBJ2-7; 11 bases fit TRBD2. CDR1 MGHRA and CDR2 YSYEKL come from the germline V gene. The V segment lost 3 bases and the J segment 7 bases; nucleotides outside the gene matches: 14. The CDR3 has 17 amino acids. The CDR3 reads CASSQGPGLAASEEQYF. For the CDR3, the DNA is TGCGCCAGCAGCCAGGGTCCGGGACTAGCGGCTTCTGAAGAGCAGTACTTC.

The sample holds a few counts of this clone. The CDR3 ends on some other residue instead of the conserved phenylalanine or tryptophan, so this is likely a read error. No DNA is shown, since the ends of the CDR3 on it are uncertain; the CDR3 is the one TCRdb lists. The rearrangement joins TRBV30 to TRBJ1-1; the D call TRBD1 from the table was never checked on the DNA. 12 amino acids form the CDR3, both terminal residues included. Germline assignment: CDR1 GTSNPN and CDR2 SVGIG (reference sequence). CDR3 amino acids: CAWSVQGQGARL.

The chain carries TRBV7-9 and TRBJ1-2; 8 bases agree with TRBD1. Germline values: CDR1 SEHNR, CDR2 FQNEAQ (reference sequence). CDR3 size: 14 residues. After removal of 5 bases from V and 3 bases from J, the junction contained 5 bases not matched to a gene. DNA of the CDR3: TGTGCCAGCAGCCGACAGGGGATGGACTATGGCTACACCTTC. This translates into CASSRQGMDYGYTF.

There are a few counts of this clone. The chain employs TRBV30 and TRBJ2-1, with 8 bases aligning to TRBD2. V lost 0 bases, J lost 10 bases, and 11 bases stayed unmatched. The CDR3 runs to 15 residues. Germline V gives CDR1 GTSNPN, CDR2 SVGIG (reference sequence). This CDR3 is CAWSVSGTTSGEQFF. In DNA, the CDR3 is TGTGCCTGGAGTGTTAGCGGGACTACGTCAGGAGAGCAGTTCTTC.

The chain couples TRBV30 to TRBJ1-1; possibly TRBD1 for D (6 bases). The CDR3 loop spans 13 amino acids. Germline values: CDR1 GTSNPN, CDR2 SVGIG (reference sequence). CDR3 DNA: TGTGCGTTGAGGGGGTCCCTTTGGACTGAAGCTTTCTTT. Translated, it gives CALRGSLWTEAFF.

This chain connects TRBV21-1 to TRBJ2-5; the table's D call, TRBD1, was not checked against the DNA. TRBV21-1 represents a pseudogene. The CDR3 is 14 amino acids. CDR3 in DNA: TGTGCCAGCAGCGGACAGGCGATCAGAGAGACCCAGTACTTC. Translated, it gives CASSGQAIRETQYF.

J is TRBJ1-2 and V is TRBV7-2; 8 bases line up with TRBD1. Germline V gene lookup returns CDR1 SGHTA and CDR2 FQGNSA. There are 14 residues in the CDR3. V shed 4 bases, J shed 2 bases, and the junction held 3 bases outside the gene matches. The CDR3 region has the DNA TGTGCCAGCAGCTCGACAGGGGTGAACTATGGCTACACCTTC. Encoded protein: CASSSTGVNYGYTF.

This chain uses TRBV7-8 with TRBJ2-4, with TRBD1 matching 9 bases. V dropped 5 bases and J dropped 2; count of bases not matched to a gene: 10. Germline V gives CDR1 SGHVS, CDR2 FQNEAQ. The CDR3 runs 17 residues. The CDR3 region has the DNA TGTGCCAGCAGCCACGGTGGGACAGGGCAGCCCAAAAACATTCAGTACTTC. This codes for CASSHGGTGQPKNIQYF.

This rearrangement joins TRBV30 to TRBJ1-2; D not resolved. V lost 1 base, J lost 7 bases, and 7 bases lay in between. Germline V gene lookup returns CDR1 GTSNPN and CDR2 SVGIG (reference sequence). The CDR3 has 11 amino acids. CDR3 region: CAWSDRGGYTF. Written as DNA, the CDR3 is TGTGCCTGGAGTGACCGGGGTGGCTACACCTTC.

The chain has TRBV7-9 and TRBJ2-5; D may be TRBD1 (5 bases). Germline CDR1 SEHNR, CDR2 FQNEAQ (reference sequence). This CDR3 is built from 13 residues. Trimming removed 3 bases at V and 2 bases at J, with 7 bases between. CDR3 coding DNA: TGTGCCAGCAGCTTGACAGCACAAGAGACCCAGTACTTC. Translated: CASSLTAQETQYF.

V and J are TRBV10-3 and TRBJ1-2, with 7 bases aligning to TRBD1. This CDR3 region has 14 residues. Germline-derived CDR1 and CDR2 are ENHRY and SYGVKD. The ends lost 1 base at V and 6 bases at J; junction bases unmatched: 5. CDR3 amino acids: CAISELGDSDGYTF. Written as DNA, the CDR3 is TGTGCCATCAGTGAGTTGGGGGACAGCGATGGCTACACCTTC.

This clone was picked up a small number of times. The V and J genes are TRBV2 and TRBJ2-1; D gene uncertain. The germline V gene encodes CDR1 SNHLY and CDR2 FYNNEI. V was trimmed by 7 bases and J by 12 bases, leaving 13 bases between them. This CDR3 is 11 amino acids long. The CDR3 DNA reads TGTGCCAGCACCCTCCCCCCCGTGCAGTTCTTC. Its translation: CASTLPPVQFF.

This clone has only a few counts. The gene calls are TRBV15 and TRBJ2-3; TRBD2 might be the D (5 bases). CDR1 and CDR2 from the germline V gene are LNHNV and YYDKDF (reference sequence). Trimming left V 10 bases short and J 4 bases short, with 12 bases between. The CDR3 sequence is 12 residues long. The CDR3 DNA follows: TGTGCCAGCTCGGCGGGCCCAGATACGCAGTATTTT. This translates into CASSAGPDTQYF.

CDR3: CASSDRGLGTEAFF. CDR3 DNA sequence: TGTGCCAGCAGTGACAGGGGGCTCGGGACTGAAGCTTTCTTT. This rearrangement joins TRBV25-1 to TRBJ1-1; 8 bases line up with TRBD1. Germline V gives CDR1 MGHDK, CDR2 SYGVNS. Losses at the gene ends were 3 bases for V and 5 bases for J; bases not matched to a gene: 5. This CDR3 has 14 residues.

This chain connects TRBV5-1 to TRBJ2-3; 11 bases map to TRBD2. V dropped 4 bases and J dropped 2; count of bases not matched to a gene: 6. Per the germline V gene, CDR1 is SGHRS and CDR2 is YFSETQ. This CDR3 is built from 16 residues. The CDR3 DNA reads as TGCGCCAGCAGCGTGGGACTAGCGGACACCACAGATACGCAGTATTTT. Residues: CASSVGLADTTDTQYF.

This clone was counted only a few times. The rearrangement joins TRBV21-1 to TRBJ2-5; the table's D call, TRBD2, has no DNA check behind it. TRBV21-1 is noted as a pseudogene. The CDR3 has 13 residues. CDR3 amino acids: CASGGGVEETQYF. CDR3 bases: TGTGCCAGCGGCGGGGGGGTGGAAGAGACCCAGTACTTC.

The chain links TRBV29-1 to TRBJ1-2, with a possible D match to TRBD1 (5 bases). V lost 3 bases and J lost 2, with 7 bases in between. Germline CDR1 is SQVTM and CDR2 is ANQGSEA. The CDR3 runs 12 residues. In DNA form, the CDR3 reads TGCAGCGTTGAGAGACAGAACTATGGCTACACCTTC. Translated: CSVERQNYGYTF. Together with reference TRBV29-1 and TRBJ1-2, the CDR3 gives the full variable domain: SAVISQKPSRDICQRGTSLTIQCQVDSQVTMMFWYRQQPGQSLTLIATANQGSEATYESGFVIDKFPISRPNLTFSTLTVSNMSPEDSSIYLCSVERQNYGYTFGSGTRLTVV.

This clone was counted between two and nine times. The rearrangement uses TRBV2 and TRBJ2-7; 7 bases are shared with TRBD2. The length of the CDR3 is 12 residues. CDR1 and CDR2 from the germline V gene are SNHLY and FYNNEI. V dropped 4 bases and J dropped 3; count of bases not matched to a gene: 0. CDR3 DNA sequence: TGTGCCAGCAGTGGGGGGGGCTACGAGCAGTACTTC. Protein: CASSGGGYEQYF.

The rearrangement links TRBV13 to TRBJ1-1; D call uncertain. V was cut by 0 bases and J by 2 bases, with 7 bases left in between. Germline V CDR1 and CDR2: PRHDT, FYEKMQ (reference sequence). This CDR3 region has 14 residues. CDR3 protein: CASSLGQINTEAFF. CDR3 in DNA: TGTGCCAGCAGCTTAGGACAGATAAACACTGAAGCTTTCTTT.

The chain links TRBV30 to TRBJ1-3; 8 bases map to TRBD1. CDR1 and CDR2 from the germline V gene are GTSNPN and SVGIG (reference sequence). The CDR3 loop spans 15 amino acids. J lost 2 bases, V lost 2 bases, and 5 bases had no gene match. This CDR3 reads CAWSSSGGPGNTIYF. As DNA, the CDR3 is TGTGCCTGGAGTTCCTCAGGGGGCCCTGGAAACACCATATATTTT.

This clone was seen a few times. V and J are TRBV30 and TRBJ2-1; possibly TRBD2 for D (5 bases). The CDR3 has 13 residues. Germline lookup yields CDR1 GTSNPN and CDR2 SVGIG (reference sequence). Trimming removed 2 bases at V and 7 bases at J, with 12 bases between. As DNA, the CDR3 is TGTGCCTGGAGTTCGGCGGGCGTTAATGAGCAGTTCTTC. It encodes CAWSSAGVNEQFF.

In this sample, this clone turned up a few times. This same CDR3 is encoded by further DNA sequences in the sample. V usage is TRBV7-9 and J usage is TRBJ2-3; 9 positions match TRBD2. V shed 2 bases and J 1 base; nucleotides not matched to a gene: 1. Germline lookup yields CDR1 SEHNR and CDR2 FQNEAQ (reference sequence). The CDR3 covers 15 residues. The CDR3 DNA is TGTGCCAGCAGCTTATCTAGCGGGGGCACAGATACGCAGTATTTT. This codes for CASSLSSGGTDTQYF.

This clone was detected a few times. V and J are TRBV2 and TRBJ2-4; D is unclear. Germline lookup yields CDR1 SNHLY and CDR2 FYNNEI. V was cut by 2 bases and J by 3 bases, with 11 bases left in between. The CDR3 extends over 15 amino acids. CDR3 DNA: TGTGCCAGCAGTGAAACGCAGGTTGGCAAAAACATTCAGTACTTC. Its translation: CASSETQVGKNIQYF.